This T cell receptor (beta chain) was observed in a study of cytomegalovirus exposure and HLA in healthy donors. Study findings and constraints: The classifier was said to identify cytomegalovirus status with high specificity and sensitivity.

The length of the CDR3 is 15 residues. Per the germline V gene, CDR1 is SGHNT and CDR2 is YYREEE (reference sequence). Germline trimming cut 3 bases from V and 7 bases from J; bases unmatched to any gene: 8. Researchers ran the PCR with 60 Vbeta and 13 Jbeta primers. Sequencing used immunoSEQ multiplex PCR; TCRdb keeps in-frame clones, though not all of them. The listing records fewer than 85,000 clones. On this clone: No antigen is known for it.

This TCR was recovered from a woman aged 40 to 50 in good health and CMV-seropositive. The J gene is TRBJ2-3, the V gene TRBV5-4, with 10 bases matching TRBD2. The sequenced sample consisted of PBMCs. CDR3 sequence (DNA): TGTGCCAGCAGCTCGGACAGCGGGAGGGCAAATACGCAGTATTTT. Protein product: CASSSDSGRANTQYF.